One and the same sample provided the 5 T cell receptor beta chains below, sequenced in a study of neurological immune-mediated disorders. TCRdb ran MiXCR on the 5' RACE reads and lists one entry per CDR3 protein. The sample gives about 58,000 distinct CDR3 sequences, less than 4.5% of which show up once; less than 2% is in the top ten. Material: PBMCs. Receptors were obtained from a man aged 25 to 40 with multiple sclerosis.

This clonotype has a count of ten or more. The rearrangement links TRBV7-9 to TRBJ2-1; D is perhaps TRBD2 (5 bases). The CDR3 extends over 12 amino acids. Germline CDR1 reads SEHNR; CDR2 reads FQNEAQ (reference sequence). Trimming shortened V by 5 bases and J by 7 bases, and 9 bases separated the two germline ends. The CDR3 bases are TGTGCCAGCAGCGAGCCGGGGAATGAGCAGTTCTTC. Translating gives CASSEPGNEQFF.

This clonotype appeared many times. The CDR3: CASSSGQGNEQYF. DNA for the CDR3: TGTGCCAGCAGCTCGGGACAGGGCAACGAGCAGTACTTC. This chain joins TRBV11-3 and TRBJ2-7; 9 nucleotides agree with TRBD1. V lost 4 bases to trimming and J lost 5 bases; unmatched junction nucleotides: 3. Per germline, CDR1 SGHNT and CDR2 YENEEA. CDR3 size: 13 residues.

This clonotype was observed at least ten times. The chain couples TRBV10-3 to TRBJ1-5, with no clear D. The CDR3 extends over 13 amino acids. V dropped 6 bases and J dropped 4 bases, with 10 bases sitting between them. CDR1 ENHRY and CDR2 SYGVKD come from the germline V gene. CDR3 sequence (DNA): TGTGCCATCAGGCCGGGCGAAAATCAGCCCCAGCATTTT. This gives the protein CAIRPGENQPQHF.

This clonotype has a count of ten or more. The V and J genes are TRBV5-5 and TRBJ1-5; no definite D call. The germline V gene encodes CDR1 SGHKS and CDR2 YYEKEE (reference sequence). Trimming shortened V by 0 bases and J by 1 base, and 8 bases separated the two germline ends. The CDR3 sequence is 15 residues long. The CDR3 loop is CASSLEGVSNQPQHF. The CDR3 region has the DNA TGTGCCAGCAGCTTGGAAGGTGTGAGCAATCAGCCCCAGCATTTT. Combining the CDR3 with reference TRBV5-5 and TRBJ1-5 gives the whole variable domain DAGVTQSPTHLIKTRGQQVTLRCSPISGHKSVSWYQQVLGQGPQFIFQYYEKEERGRGNFPDRFSARQFPNYSSELNVNALLLGDSALYLCASSLEGVSNQPQHFGDGTRLSIL.

This clonotype was seen repeatedly, ten times or more. The chain carries TRBV15 and TRBJ2-7; no reliable D call. V lost 1 base, J lost 0 bases, and 7 bases lay in between. The length of the CDR3 is 14 residues. Germline CDR1 and CDR2: LNHNV and YYDKDF (reference sequence). The CDR3 spells CATSRVPGSYEQYF. The DNA for the CDR3 is TGTGCCACCAGCAGAGTTCCGGGCTCCTACGAGCAGTACTTC.